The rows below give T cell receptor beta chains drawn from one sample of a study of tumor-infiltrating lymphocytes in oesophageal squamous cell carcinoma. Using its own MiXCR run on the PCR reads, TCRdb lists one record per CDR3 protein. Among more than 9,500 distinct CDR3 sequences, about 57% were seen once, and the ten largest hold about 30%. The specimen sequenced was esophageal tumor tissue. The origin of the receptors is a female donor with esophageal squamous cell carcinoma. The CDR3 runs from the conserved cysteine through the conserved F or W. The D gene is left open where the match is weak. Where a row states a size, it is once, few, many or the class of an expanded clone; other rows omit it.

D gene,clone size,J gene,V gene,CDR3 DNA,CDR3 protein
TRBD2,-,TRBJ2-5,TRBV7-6,TGTGCCAGCAGCCCCCTAGCGGGAGAGGTCCGGGAAGAGACCCAGTACTTC,CASSPLAGEVREETQYF
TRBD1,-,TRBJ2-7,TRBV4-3,TGCGCCAGCAGCCAAGGGACAGGGTACAATGAGCAGTACTTC,CASSQGTGYNEQYF
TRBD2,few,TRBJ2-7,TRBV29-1,TGCAGCGTTGGGGCTGTAGCGGGAGGGCCTTCCTACGAGCAGTACTTC,CSVGAVAGGPSYEQYF
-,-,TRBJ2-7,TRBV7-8,TGTGCCAGCAGCCTGTCCGGGGCAGGCCTCTCCTACGAGCAGTACTTC,CASSLSGAGLSYEQYF
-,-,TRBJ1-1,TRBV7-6,TGTGCCAGCAGCCTGGACAGTCTTCGTGAAGCTTTCTTT,CASSLDSLREAFF
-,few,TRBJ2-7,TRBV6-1,TGTGCTCTCCGTTCAGCGGGCACGTCCTACGAGCAGTACTTC,CALRSAGTSYEQYF
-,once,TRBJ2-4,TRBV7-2,TGTGCCAGCAGCTATGAGGGACTAGCCAAAAACATTCAGTACTTC,CASSYEGLAKNIQYF
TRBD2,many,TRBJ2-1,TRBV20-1,TGCAGTGCTAGAGATCGGAGCGGGAGTTCCTACAATGAGCAGTTCTTC,CSARDRSGSSYNEQFF
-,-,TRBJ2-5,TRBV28,TGTGCCAGCAGTTTACCCGACTCCCCCGTTAGTGAGACCCAGTACTTC,CASSLPDSPVSETQYF
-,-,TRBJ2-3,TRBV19,TGTGCCAGTAGTTGGGGACCCAAAAACATTCAGTACTTT,CASSWGPKNIQYF
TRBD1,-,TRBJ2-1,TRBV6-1,TGTGCCGGGACAGGCCAATACAATGAGCAGTTCTTC,CAGTGQYNEQFF
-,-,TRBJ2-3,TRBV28,TGTGCCACCAAAAAGGGGGTCAATACGCAGTATTTT,CATKKGVNTQYF
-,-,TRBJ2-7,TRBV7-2,TGTGCCAGCAGCTTAGGGGGGAACTACGAGCAGTACTTC,CASSLGGNYEQYF
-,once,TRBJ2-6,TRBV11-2,TGTGCCAGCAGCTTAGCAGTGGTAACTGGGGCCAACGTCCTGACTTTC,CASSLAVVTGANVLTF
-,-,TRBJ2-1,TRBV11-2,TGTGCCAGCACCCCGGGGCGCACCTACGAGCAGTTCTTC,CASTPGRTYEQFF
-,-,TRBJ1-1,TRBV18,TGTGCCAGCTCACTGTGGGGAACTGAAGCTTTCTTT,CASSLWGTEAFF
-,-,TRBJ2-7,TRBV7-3,TGTGCCAGCAGCTTAAGGGAGACCCCCTACAATGAGCAGTACTTC,CASSLRETPYNEQYF
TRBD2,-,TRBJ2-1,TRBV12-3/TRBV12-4,TGTGCCAGCAGTTTTAGGCTAGCGGGAGGTTACGAGCAGTTCTTC,CASSFRLAGGYEQFF
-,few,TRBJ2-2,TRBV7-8,TGTGCCAGCAGCTTGTCCGGACAGAGTACGAACACCGGGGAGCTGTTTTTT,CASSLSGQSTNTGELFF
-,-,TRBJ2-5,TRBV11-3,TGTGCCAGCAGCTCAGGTACAGGGCGATCCCAAGAGACCCAGTACTTC,CASSSGTGRSQETQYF
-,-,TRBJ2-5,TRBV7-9,TGTGCCAGCAGCTCTGGACTGGTGGGGGAGACCCAGTACTTC,CASSSGLVGETQYF
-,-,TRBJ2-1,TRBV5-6,TGTGCCAGCAGCTTGCTGGCAGGTGTGATCCCAAGTGGTTACTTC,CASSLLAGVIPSGYF
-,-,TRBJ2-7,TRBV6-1,TGTGCCGGGGGGCTCACAGGGTCTCACGAGCAGTACTTC,CAGGLTGSHEQYF
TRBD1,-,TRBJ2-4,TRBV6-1,TGTGCCAGCAGTAGACCGGGACAGAGAGCCAAAAACATTCAGTACTTC,CASSRPGQRAKNIQYF
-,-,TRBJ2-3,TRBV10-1,TGCGCCAGCAGTGGTGTTGGAGGGGCGATCACAGATACGCAGTATTTT,CASSGVGGAITDTQYF
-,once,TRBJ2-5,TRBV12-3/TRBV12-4,TGTGCCAGCAGTTCCGGGGAGACCCAGTACTTC,CASSSGETQYF
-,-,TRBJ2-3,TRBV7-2,TGTGCCAGCAGCTTTGACAGGTTCACAGATACGCAGTATTTT,CASSFDRFTDTQYF
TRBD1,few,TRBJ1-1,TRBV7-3,TGTGCCAGCAGCTGGACAGGCGACACTGAAGCTTTCTTT,CASSWTGDTEAFF
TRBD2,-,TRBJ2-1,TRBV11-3,TGTGCCAGCAACTCGGGGGGAATGGATGAGCAGTTCTTC,CASNSGGMDEQFF
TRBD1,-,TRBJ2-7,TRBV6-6,TGTGCCAGCAGACCCGACAGGGGGCTCGGAGGAGAGCAGTACTTT,CASRPDRGLGGEQYF
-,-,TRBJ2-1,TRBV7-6,TGTGCCAGCAGCTTAGGGGCCGGAAATAGGGATGAGCAGTTCTTC,CASSLGAGNRDEQFF
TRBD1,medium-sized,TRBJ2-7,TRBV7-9,TGTGCCAGCAGCTTACCAGGGGGACAGAGTCAACCATTCAATTCACCCCTCCACTTC,CASSLPGGQSQPFNSPLHF
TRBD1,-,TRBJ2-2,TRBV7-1,TGTGCCAGCAGCAAGGGGACAGGGGGCACCGGGGAGCTGTTTTTT,CASSKGTGGTGELFF
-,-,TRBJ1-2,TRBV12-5,TGTGCTAGTGGTTTGGTATTGCTTCCGGACTACTTTGTGCCCGCCGCGGCCAAGGACTATGGCTACACCTTC,CASGLVLLPDYFVPAAAKDYGYTF
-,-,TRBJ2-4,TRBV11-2,TGTGCCAGCAGCTTAGTACCAGCCAAAAACATTCAGTACTTC,CASSLVPAKNIQYF
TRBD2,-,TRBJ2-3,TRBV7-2,TGTGCCAGCAGCTCCACTAGCGGACCTCAGGGTACGCAGTATTTT,CASSSTSGPQGTQYF
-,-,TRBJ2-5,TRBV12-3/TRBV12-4,TGTGCCAGCAGTTTGCGGGGCGCGGAGACCCAGTACTTC,CASSLRGAETQYF
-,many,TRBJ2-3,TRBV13,TGTGCCAGCAGCTTCTCCGGCTATGGGACAGATACGCAGTATTTT,CASSFSGYGTDTQYF
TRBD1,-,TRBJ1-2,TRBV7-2,TGTGCCAGCAGCTCGCAAACCGGGACAGTTAGGGACTATGGCTACACCTTC,CASSSQTGTVRDYGYTF
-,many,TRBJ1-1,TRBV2,TGTGCCAGCAGCCAGGGGAAAGGCTACACTGAAGCTTTCTTT,CASSQGKGYTEAFF
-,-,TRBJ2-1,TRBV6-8,TGTGCCAGCAGTTATAAGCTAGCCGTTGGGTGGGGCAATGAGCAGTTCTTC,CASSYKLAVGWGNEQFF
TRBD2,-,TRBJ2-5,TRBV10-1,TGCGCCAGCAGTGGAGCGGGAGTGAGTGAGACCCAGTACTTC,CASSGAGVSETQYF
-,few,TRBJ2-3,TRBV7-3,TGTGCCAGCAGCGCAGGCGGCACAGATACGCAGTATTTT,CASSAGGTDTQYF
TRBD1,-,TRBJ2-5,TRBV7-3,TGTGCCAGCAGCCCGGGGGTGGGACAGGGGGCAGGGTGGGAGACCCAGTACTTC,CASSPGVGQGAGWETQYF
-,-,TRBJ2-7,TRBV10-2,TGCGCCAGCGCCCCAGGGTCTCTCTACGAGCAGTACTTC,CASAPGSLYEQYF